These T cell receptor beta chains were read from a single sample in a study of spatial heterogeneity in lung cancer. Each CDR3 protein gets one entry after TCRdb re-called the 5' RACE reads with MiXCR. This table holds 36,000 or so distinct CDR3 sequences, 5.2% found once. This specimen was PBMCs, taken at surgery. The receptors here all came from a female donor with early-stage non-small cell lung cancer. Both conserved end residues are trimmed from each CDR3.

v_call cdr3_aa
TRBV19 ASSMSLGGGNQPQH
TRBV28 ASSPRPGTGTNEKLF
TRBV6-6 ASSPGANYGYT
TRBV20-1 SGGITDTQY
TRBV18 ASSPVARMDTQY
TRBV12-3/TRBV12-4 ASSSYMNTEAF
TRBV29-1 SVEGDSSYEQY
TRBV7-7 ASSTGPTDTQY
TRBV18 ASSPPTQETQY
TRBV6-5 ASSYYRDGTEAF
TRBV6-5 ASRLGLVADEQY
TRBV2 ASEDGVAGGTQY
TRBV5-6 ASSLFVWAARDEQY
TRBV5-1 ASSLVGGLNEQF
TRBV4-3 ASSQEGGTATDTQY
TRBV7-2 ASSLDGSKKTQY
TRBV6-2/TRBV6-3 ASRFPGTGNQPQH
TRBV7-2 ASSLRASGRPTSYEQY
TRBV6-5 ASSLRGLRTDTQY
TRBV20-1 SAREGGMDTGELF
TRBV2 ASSVEGRAGEQY
TRBV27 ASRPGLEQETQY
TRBV6-2/TRBV6-3 ASSYRGGFLRTQY
TRBV11-2 ASSYDSSGANVPT
TRBV25-1 ASRPKLGGLHNSPLH
TRBV6-2/TRBV6-3 ASSYVGSQETQY
TRBV12-3/TRBV12-4 ASSSPTWAYT
TRBV28 ASSLQSGELF
TRBV4-1 ASSQAGAIETQY
TRBV11-1 ASSHSGGAEETQY
TRBV6-2/TRBV6-3 ASSPDTGELF
TRBV10-3 AIRGVGLDTGELF
TRBV3-1 ASSRTSLQETQY
TRBV3-1 ASSQAGQETQY
TRBV20-1 SAASQGSYEQY
TRBV14 ASSLTSGKF
TRBV30 AWSAAFNEQF
TRBV7-3 ASSLGQTNSPLH
TRBV5-1 ASSLVSSSGTTDTQY
TRBV4-3 ASSQELVFYEQY
TRBV7-8 ASSLRGGSSYNEQF
TRBV20-1 SALLAGLNEQF
TRBV21-1 ASSSRYTERGFRHEQY
TRBV7-8 ASSHGLGSGANVLT
TRBV7-2 ASSAGGSQPQH
TRBV12-3/TRBV12-4 ASSSGQGGTGELF